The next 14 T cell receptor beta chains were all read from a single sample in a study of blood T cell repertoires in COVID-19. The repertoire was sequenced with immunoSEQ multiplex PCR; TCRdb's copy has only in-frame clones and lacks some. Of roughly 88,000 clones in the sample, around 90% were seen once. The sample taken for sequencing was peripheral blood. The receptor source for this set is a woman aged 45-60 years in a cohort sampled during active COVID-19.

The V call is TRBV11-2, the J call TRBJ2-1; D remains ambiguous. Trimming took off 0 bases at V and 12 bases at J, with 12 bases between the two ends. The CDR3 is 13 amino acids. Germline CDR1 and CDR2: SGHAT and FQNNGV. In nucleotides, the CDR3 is TGTGCCAGCAGCTTAGATATGGCCCGCGGGCAGTTCTTC. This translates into CASSLDMARGQFF.

This chain's CDR3 is CASSLADSEYNEQFF. The CDR3 bases are TGCGCCAGCAGCTTGGCCGACAGTGAATACAATGAGCAGTTCTTC. The chain employs TRBV5-1 and TRBJ2-1; TRBD1 is a possible D gene (5 bases). This CDR3 region has 15 residues. The V gene lost 0 bases and the J gene lost 4 bases, with 11 bases spanning the gap. CDR1 and CDR2 (germline): SGHRS, YFSETQ.

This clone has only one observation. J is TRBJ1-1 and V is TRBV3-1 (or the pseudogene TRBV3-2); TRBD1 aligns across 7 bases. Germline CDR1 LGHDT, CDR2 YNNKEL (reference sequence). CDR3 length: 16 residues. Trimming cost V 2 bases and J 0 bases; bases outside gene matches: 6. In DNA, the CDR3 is TGTGCCAGCAGCCAACTCACAGGGGCTCTGAACACTGAAGCTTTCTTT. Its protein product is CASSQLTGALNTEAFF.

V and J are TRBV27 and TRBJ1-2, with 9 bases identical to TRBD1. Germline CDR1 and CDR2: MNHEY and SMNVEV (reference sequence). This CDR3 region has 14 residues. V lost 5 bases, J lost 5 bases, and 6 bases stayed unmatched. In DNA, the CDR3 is TGTGCCAGCAGTCCCCGACAGGGGGGATATGGCTACACCTTC. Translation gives CASSPRQGGYGYTF.

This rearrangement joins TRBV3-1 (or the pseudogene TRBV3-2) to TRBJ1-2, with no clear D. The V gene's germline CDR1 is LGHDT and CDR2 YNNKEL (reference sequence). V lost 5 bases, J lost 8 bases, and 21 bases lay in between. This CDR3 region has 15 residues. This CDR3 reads CASSTNRVPGSGYTF. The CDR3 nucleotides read TGTGCCAGCAGCACTAATCGGGTCCCGGGGAGCGGCTACACCTTC.

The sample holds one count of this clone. The CDR3 loop is CASSLAFADTQYF. The CDR3 DNA follows: TGCGCCAGCAGCTTGGCCTTCGCAGATACGCAGTATTTT. The chain is built from TRBV5-1 and TRBJ2-3; D remains ambiguous. The V end was cut by 0 bases, the J end by 4 bases, with 6 bases between. The germline V gene has CDR1 SGHRS and CDR2 YFSETQ. CDR3 length equals 13 residues.

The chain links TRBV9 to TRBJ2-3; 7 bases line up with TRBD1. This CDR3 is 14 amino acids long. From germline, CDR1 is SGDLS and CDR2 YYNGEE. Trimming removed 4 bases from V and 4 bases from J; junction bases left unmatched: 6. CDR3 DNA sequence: TGTGCCAGCAGCCCCCGACAGGGTTCAGATACGCAGTATTTT. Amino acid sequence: CASSPRQGSDTQYF.

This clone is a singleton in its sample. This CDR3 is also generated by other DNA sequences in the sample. Here the CDR3 reads CSVGGTGELFF. The CDR3 coding sequence is TGCAGCGTTGGAGGGACCGGGGAGCTGTTTTTT. This rearrangement joins TRBV29-1 to TRBJ2-2; D might be TRBD2 (5 bases). This CDR3 has 11 amino acids. Trimming removed 4 bases from V and 5 bases from J, with 5 bases in between. Germline CDR1 SQVTM, CDR2 ANQGSEA.

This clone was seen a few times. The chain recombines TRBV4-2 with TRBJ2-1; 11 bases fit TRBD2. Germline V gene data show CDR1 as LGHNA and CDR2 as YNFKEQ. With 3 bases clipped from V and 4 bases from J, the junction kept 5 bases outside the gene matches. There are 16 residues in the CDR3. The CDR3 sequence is CASSQATSGGYNEQFF. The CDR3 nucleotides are TGTGCCAGCAGCCAGGCTACTAGCGGGGGTTACAATGAGCAGTTCTTC.

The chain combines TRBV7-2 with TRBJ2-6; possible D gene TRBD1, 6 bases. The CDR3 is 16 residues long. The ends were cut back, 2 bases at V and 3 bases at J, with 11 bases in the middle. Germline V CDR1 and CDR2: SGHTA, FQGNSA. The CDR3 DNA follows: TGTGCCAGCAGCTTAATGGGGGCGGGTGGGGCCAACGTCCTGACTTTC. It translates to CASSLMGAGGANVLTF.

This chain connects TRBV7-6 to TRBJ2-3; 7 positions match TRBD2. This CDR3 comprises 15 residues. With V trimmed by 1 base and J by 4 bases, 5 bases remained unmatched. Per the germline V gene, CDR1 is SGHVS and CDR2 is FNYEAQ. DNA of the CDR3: TGTGCCAGCAGCTTAGAAGGCGGGAGATCAGATACGCAGTATTTT. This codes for CASSLEGGRSDTQYF.

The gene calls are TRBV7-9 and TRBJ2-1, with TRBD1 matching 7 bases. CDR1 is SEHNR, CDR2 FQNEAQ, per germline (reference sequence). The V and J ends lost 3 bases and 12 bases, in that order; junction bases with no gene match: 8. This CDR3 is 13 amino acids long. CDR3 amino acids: CASSFDSRTGQFF. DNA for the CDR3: TGTGCCAGCAGCTTCGACTCGAGGACAGGGCAGTTCTTC. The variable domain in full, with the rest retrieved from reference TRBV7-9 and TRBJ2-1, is DTGVSQNPRHKITKRGQNVTFRCDPISEHNRLYWYRQTLGQGPEFLTYFQNEAQLEKSRLLSDRFSAERPKGSFSTLEIQRTEQGDSAMYLCASSFDSRTGQFFGPGTRLTVL.

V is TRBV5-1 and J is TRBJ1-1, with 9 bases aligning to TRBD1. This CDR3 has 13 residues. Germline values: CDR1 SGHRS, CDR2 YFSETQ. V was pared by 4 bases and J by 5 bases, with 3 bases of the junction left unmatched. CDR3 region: CASSRQGGTEAFF. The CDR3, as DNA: TGCGCCAGCAGCCGACAGGGGGGAACTGAAGCTTTCTTT.

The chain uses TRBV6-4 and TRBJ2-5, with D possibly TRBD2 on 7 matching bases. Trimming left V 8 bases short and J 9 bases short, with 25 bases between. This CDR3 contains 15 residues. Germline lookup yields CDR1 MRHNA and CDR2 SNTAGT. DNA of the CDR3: TGTGCCAGCCCTTCGAGGGGGGAGGGCCAAGGGGCCCAGTACTTC. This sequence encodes CASPSRGEGQGAQYF.